This passage covers 13 T cell receptor beta chains from one sample sequenced in a study of blood T cell repertoires in COVID-19. The repertoire was sequenced with immunoSEQ multiplex PCR; TCRdb's copy has only in-frame clones and lacks some. The table records just under 40,000 clones, approximately 85% of them present only once. The material sequenced was peripheral blood. All receptors come from a human donor in a cohort sampled during active COVID-19.

This chain joins TRBV7-9 and TRBJ2-3; the D gene is possibly TRBD2 (5 bases). V lost 4 bases, J lost 4 bases, and 18 bases lay in between. This CDR3 comprises 16 residues. Looked up from germline, CDR1 is SEHNR and CDR2 is FQNEAQ (reference sequence). The CDR3 loop reads CASSSSGKQIADTQYF. The DNA of the CDR3 is TGTGCCAGCAGCTCGTCGGGAAAACAGATAGCAGATACGCAGTATTTT.

This chain joins TRBV18 and TRBJ1-3; 7 bases fit TRBD1. Trimming cost V 5 bases and J 4 bases; bases outside gene matches: 2. Germline V CDR1 and CDR2: KGHSH, LQKENI. The CDR3 is 13 amino acids. CDR3 residues: CASSGDSGNTIYF. The CDR3 bases are TGTGCCAGCTCAGGGGACAGCGGAAACACCATATATTTT. The variable domain in full, with the rest retrieved from reference TRBV18 and TRBJ1-3, is NAGVMQNPRHLVRRRGQEARLRCSPMKGHSHVYWYRQLPEEGLKFMVYLQKENIIDESGMPKERFSAEFPKEGPSILRIQQVVRGDSAAYFCASSGDSGNTIYFGEGSWLTVV.

This chain joins TRBV14 and TRBJ1-4; 8 bases map to TRBD1. J gave up 7 bases and V 6 bases, and 7 bases lay outside the gene matches. From germline, CDR1 is SGHDN and CDR2 FVKESK. This CDR3 has 14 amino acids. The CDR3 coding sequence is TGTGCCAGCAGGACAGGGGTTGTCGGTGAAAAACTGTTTTTT. Translated: CASRTGVVGEKLFF. Supplemented by reference TRBV14 and TRBJ1-4, the full variable domain reads EAGVTQFPSHSVIEKGQTVTLRCDPISGHDNLYWYRRVMGKEIKFLLHFVKESKQDESGMPNNRFLAERTGGTYSTLKVQPAELEDSGVYFCASRTGVVGEKLFFGSGTQLSVL.

The chain employs TRBV5-1 and TRBJ1-2; TRBD1 matches at 8 bases. Germline V CDR1 and CDR2: SGHRS, YFSETQ. The CDR3 contains 14 residues. Trimming took 4 bases from V and 4 from J; bases not matched to a gene: 6. DNA for the CDR3: TGCGCCAGCAGCACAGGACAGGGAGCCTATGGCTACACCTTC. Protein: CASSTGQGAYGYTF. Drawing the rest from reference TRBV5-1 and TRBJ1-2, the complete variable domain is KAGVTQTPRYLIKTRGQQVTLSCSPISGHRSVSWYQQTPGQGLQFLFEYFSETQRNKGNFPGRFSGRQFSNSRSEMNVSTLELGDSALYLCASSTGQGAYGYTFGSGTRLTVV.

CDR3 in amino acids: CATFPGTENTGELFF. The CDR3 DNA reads TGTGCCACATTCCCCGGGACAGAGAACACCGGGGAGCTGTTTTTT. The rearrangement links TRBV5-4 to TRBJ2-2, with TRBD1 matching 7 bases. Germline-derived CDR1 and CDR2 are SGHNT and YYREEE (reference sequence). V lost 9 bases, J lost 1 base, and 9 bases stayed unmatched. The CDR3 length is 15 residues.

This sequence joins TRBV6-5 and TRBJ1-5; D is undetermined. V lost 7 bases, J lost 6 bases, and 13 bases lay in between. This CDR3 is built from 13 residues. In germline, CDR1 is MNHEY, CDR2 SVGAGI. CDR3 sequence (DNA): TGTGCCAGCACCCCAGGAATCGGTCAGCCCCAGCATTTT. This codes for CASTPGIGQPQHF.

The rearrangement joins TRBV6-5 to TRBJ2-7, with a tentative D call TRBD2 (5 bases). Germline V CDR1 and CDR2: MNHEY, SVGAGI. Trimming cost V 7 bases and J 4 bases, with 8 bases left between them. This CDR3 is built from 11 residues. The CDR3 is CASTAGYEQYF. CDR3 DNA: TGTGCCAGCACGGCGGGTTACGAGCAGTACTTC.

The CDR3 here is CASSLGPGRLGETQYF. As DNA, the CDR3 is TGTGCCAGCAGCTTAGGCCCTGGGAGATTGGGAGAGACCCAGTACTTC. This rearrangement joins TRBV7-9 to TRBJ2-5; D perhaps matches TRBD2 (5 bases). The CDR3 extends over 16 amino acids. V was cut by 1 base and J by 4 bases, with 16 bases left in between. CDR1 is SEHNR, CDR2 FQNEAQ, per germline (reference sequence).

The chain uses TRBV18 and TRBJ2-2, with 8 bases matching TRBD2. CDR1 KGHSH and CDR2 LQKENI come from the germline V gene. This CDR3 is built from 17 residues. Trimming at V came to 4 bases and at J to 5 bases, leaving 12 bases not matched to a gene. CDR3 bases: TGTGCCAGCTCACAGACTAGCGCCCTTTCTCAAACCGGGGAGCTGTTTTTT. Translation gives CASSQTSALSQTGELFF.

This sequence joins TRBV4-2 and TRBJ1-1, with 8 bases aligning to TRBD1. Germline CDR1 reads LGHNA; CDR2 reads YNFKEQ. Trimming at V came to 0 bases and at J to 4 bases, leaving 4 bases not matched to a gene. This CDR3 is 15 amino acids long. CDR3 bases: TGTGCCAGCAGCCAAGATTACAGGGGGAGCACTGAAGCTTTCTTT. Translating gives CASSQDYRGSTEAFF.

The gene calls are TRBV6-5 and TRBJ2-7; no firm D call. This CDR3 is 14 amino acids long. Germline V gives CDR1 MNHEY, CDR2 SVGAGI. V was shortened by 2 bases and J by 5 bases, with 13 bases between the two germline ends. This CDR3 is CASSYDTPPHEQYF. The CDR3 DNA is TGTGCCAGCAGTTACGACACACCCCCCCACGAGCAGTACTTC.

The rearrangement joins TRBV4-2 to TRBJ2-7, with 9 positions matching TRBD2. CDR3 length: 15 residues. Unmatched junction bases numbered 3, after V lost 1 base and J lost 2 bases. The V gene's germline CDR1 is LGHNA and CDR2 YNFKEQ. DNA for the CDR3: TGTGCCAGCAGCCAAGCGACTAGCGGAACCTACGAGCAGTACTTC. It encodes CASSQATSGTYEQYF.

This chain connects TRBV11-2 to TRBJ2-7; a weak D match, TRBD1 (6 bases). Germline CDR1 and CDR2: SGHAT and FQNNGV. V lost 0 bases to trimming and J lost 0 bases, with 12 bases between them. This CDR3 spans 16 amino acids. The CDR3 region is CASSLDPGQHSYEQYF. In DNA form, the CDR3 reads TGTGCCAGCAGCTTAGATCCTGGACAGCACTCCTACGAGCAGTACTTC.